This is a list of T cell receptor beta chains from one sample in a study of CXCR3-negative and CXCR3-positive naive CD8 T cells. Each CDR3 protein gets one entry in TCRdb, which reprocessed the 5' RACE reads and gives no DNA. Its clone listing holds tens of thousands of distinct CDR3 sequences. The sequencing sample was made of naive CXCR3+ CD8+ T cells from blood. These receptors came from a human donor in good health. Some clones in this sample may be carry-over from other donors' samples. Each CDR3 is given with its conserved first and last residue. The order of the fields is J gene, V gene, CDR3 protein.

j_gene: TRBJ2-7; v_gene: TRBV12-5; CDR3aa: CASGFLTDRDEQYF
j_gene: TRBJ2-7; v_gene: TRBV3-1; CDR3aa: CASSPTADLAVWYEQYF
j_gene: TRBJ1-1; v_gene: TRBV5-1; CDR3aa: CASSNPQAMNTEAFF
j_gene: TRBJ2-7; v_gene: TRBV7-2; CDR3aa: CASSFPGSYEQYF
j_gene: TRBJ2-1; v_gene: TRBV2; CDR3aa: CASGWANSYNEQFF
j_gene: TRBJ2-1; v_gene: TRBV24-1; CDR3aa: CATSDLGLAGGPYNEQFF
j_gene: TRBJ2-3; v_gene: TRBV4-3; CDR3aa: CASSQEVRAQAKQYF
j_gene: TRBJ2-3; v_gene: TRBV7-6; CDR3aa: CASSSPGSSGDTDTQYF
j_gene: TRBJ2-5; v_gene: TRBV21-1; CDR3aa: CASSKGYSGGETQYF
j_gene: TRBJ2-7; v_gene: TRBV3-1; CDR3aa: CASSQKPGQGDEQYF
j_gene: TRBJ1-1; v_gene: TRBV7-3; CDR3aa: CASSPFGLTEAFF
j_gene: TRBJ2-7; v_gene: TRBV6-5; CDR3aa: CASSYGSGGLSSYEQYF
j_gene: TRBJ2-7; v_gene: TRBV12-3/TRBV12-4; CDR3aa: CASSFMSDSSYEQYF
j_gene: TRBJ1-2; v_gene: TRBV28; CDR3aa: CASSPPAHDGRSRF
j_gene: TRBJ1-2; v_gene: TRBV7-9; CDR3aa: CVSSLGGKVGYTF
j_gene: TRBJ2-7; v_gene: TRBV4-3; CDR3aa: CASSQDRLAGNSYEQYF
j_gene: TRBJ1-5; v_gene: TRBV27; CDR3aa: CASSRGGTNQPQHF
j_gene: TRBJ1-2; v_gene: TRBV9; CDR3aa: CASSVPGTDYGYTF
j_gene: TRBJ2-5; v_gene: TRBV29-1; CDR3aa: CSVIPYLAEETQYF
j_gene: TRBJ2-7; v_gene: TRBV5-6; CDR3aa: CASSRETYEQYF
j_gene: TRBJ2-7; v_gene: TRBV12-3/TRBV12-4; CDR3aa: CASMEESRSSYEQYF
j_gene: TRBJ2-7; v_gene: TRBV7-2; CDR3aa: CASSFSHEQYF
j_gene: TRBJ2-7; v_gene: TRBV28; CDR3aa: CASRGTEIGYEQYF
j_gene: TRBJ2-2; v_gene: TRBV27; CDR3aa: CASSLYALRVGTGELFF
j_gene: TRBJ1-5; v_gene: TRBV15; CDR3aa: CATSRTDYQPQHF
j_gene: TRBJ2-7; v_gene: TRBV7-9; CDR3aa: CASSITGTGAEQYF
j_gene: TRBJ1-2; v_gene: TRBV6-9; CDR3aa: CASSPEGDAEYGYTF
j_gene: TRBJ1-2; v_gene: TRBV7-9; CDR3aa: CASRNLHGGYTF
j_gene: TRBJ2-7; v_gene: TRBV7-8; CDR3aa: CASSFLSGATYEQYF
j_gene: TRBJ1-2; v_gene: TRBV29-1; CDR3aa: CSVETTHESNYGYTF
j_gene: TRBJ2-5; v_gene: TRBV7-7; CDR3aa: CASSSLQETQYF
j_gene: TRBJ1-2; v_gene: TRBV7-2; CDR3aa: CASSDGQGGGYTF
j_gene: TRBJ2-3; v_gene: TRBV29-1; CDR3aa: CSVGMSLARDTQYF
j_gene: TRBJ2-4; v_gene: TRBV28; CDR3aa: CASLPRGRNIQYF
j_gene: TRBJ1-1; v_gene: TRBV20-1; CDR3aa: CSASVADVGAFF
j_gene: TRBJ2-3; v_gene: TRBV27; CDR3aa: CASSFRGDNTDTQYF
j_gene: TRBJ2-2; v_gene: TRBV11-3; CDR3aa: CASSGPMTTGELFF
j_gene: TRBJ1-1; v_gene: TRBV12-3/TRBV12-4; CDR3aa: CASSLGDSNTEAFF
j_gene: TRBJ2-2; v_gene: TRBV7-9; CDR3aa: CASRSGVVNTGELFF
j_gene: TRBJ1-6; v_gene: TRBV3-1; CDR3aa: CASSRHHSPLHF
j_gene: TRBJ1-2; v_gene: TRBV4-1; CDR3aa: CASSQGGDPGYGYTF
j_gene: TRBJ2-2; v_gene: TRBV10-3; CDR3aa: CAIKPPDSASGNTGELFF
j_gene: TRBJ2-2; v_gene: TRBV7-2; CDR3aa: CASSFWDRLRPSSGELFF
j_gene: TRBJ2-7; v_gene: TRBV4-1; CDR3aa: CASSQDRFSEQYF
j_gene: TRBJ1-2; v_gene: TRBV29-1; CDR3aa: CSIPRHDRGPDGYTF